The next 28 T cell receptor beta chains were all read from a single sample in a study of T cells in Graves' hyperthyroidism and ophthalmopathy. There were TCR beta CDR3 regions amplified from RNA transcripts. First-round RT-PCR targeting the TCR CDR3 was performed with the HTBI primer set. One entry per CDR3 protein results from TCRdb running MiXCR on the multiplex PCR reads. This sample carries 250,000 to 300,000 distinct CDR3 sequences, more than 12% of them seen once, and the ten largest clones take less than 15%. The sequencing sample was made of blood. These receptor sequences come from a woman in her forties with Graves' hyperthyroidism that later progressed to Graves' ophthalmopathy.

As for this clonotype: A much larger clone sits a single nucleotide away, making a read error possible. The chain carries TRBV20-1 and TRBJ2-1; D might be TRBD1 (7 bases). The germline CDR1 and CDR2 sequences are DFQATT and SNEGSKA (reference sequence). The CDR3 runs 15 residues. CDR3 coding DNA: TGCATTGCTCCGGCAGGGGGGAGAGGCGACAATGAGCAGTTCTTC. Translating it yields CIAPAGGRGDNEQFF.

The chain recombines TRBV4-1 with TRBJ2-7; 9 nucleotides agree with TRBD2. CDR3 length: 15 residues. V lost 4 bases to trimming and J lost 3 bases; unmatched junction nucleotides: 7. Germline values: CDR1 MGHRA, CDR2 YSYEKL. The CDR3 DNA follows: TGCGCCAGCAGCCCGCGGGGGGGAACCATCTACGAGCAGTACTTC. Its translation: CASSPRGGTIYEQYF.

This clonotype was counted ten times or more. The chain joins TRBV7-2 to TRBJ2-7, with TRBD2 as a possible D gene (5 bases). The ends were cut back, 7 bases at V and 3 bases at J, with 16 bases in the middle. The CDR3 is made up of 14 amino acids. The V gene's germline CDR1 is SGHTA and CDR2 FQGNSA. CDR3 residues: CASTPRADLYEQYF. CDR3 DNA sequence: TGTGCCAGCACCCCGCGAGCGGACCTCTACGAGCAGTACTTC. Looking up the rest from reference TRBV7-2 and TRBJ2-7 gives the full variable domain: GAGVSQSPSNKVTEKGKDVELRCDPISGHTALYWYRQSLGQGLEFLIYFQGNSAPDKSGLPSDRFSAERTGGSVSTLTIQRTQQEDSAVYLCASTPRADLYEQYFGPGTRLTVT.

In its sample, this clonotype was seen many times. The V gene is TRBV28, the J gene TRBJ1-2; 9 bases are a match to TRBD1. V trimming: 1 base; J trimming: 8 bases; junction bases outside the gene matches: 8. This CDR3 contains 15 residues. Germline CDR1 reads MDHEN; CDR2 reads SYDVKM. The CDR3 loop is CASSLSPGQGSGYTF. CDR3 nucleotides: TGTGCCAGCAGTTTATCACCCGGACAGGGGAGCGGCTACACCTTC.

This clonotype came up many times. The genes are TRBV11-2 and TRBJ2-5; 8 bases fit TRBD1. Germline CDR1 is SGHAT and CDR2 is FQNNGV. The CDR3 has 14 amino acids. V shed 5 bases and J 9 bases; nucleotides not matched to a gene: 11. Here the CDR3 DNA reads TGTGCCAGCAGCCAAAGGAGACAGGGGTTGCCCCAGTACTTC. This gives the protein CASSQRRQGLPQYF.

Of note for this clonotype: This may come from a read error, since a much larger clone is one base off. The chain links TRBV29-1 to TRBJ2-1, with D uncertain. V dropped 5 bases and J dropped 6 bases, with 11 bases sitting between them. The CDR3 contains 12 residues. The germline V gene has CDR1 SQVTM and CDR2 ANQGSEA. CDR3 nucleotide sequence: TGCAGCGTTCTTGTCAGCTGCAATGAGCAGTTCTTC. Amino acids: CSVLVSCNEQFF.

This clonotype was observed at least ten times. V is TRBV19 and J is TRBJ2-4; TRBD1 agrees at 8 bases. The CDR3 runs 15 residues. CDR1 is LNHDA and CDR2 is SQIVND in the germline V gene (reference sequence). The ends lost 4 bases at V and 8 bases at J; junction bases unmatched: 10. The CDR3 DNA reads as TGTGCCAGTAGTACAACCGGACAGGGTCGCGACATTCAGTACTTC. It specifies CASSTTGQGRDIQYF.

CDR3 nucleotides: TGCAGCGTTCGCAGGTCAGTTAGCCCCTACGAGCAGTACTTC. The encoded protein is CSVRRSVSPYEQYF. The chain links TRBV29-1 to TRBJ2-7; D gene unclear. The germline V and J ends were trimmed by 5 bases and 2 bases, with 16 bases remaining between them. This CDR3 comprises 14 residues. Germline-derived CDR1 and CDR2 are SQVTM and ANQGSEA.

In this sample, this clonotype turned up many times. The chain's CDR3 is CASTPLAGDYNEQFF. CDR3 DNA: TGTGCCAGCACCCCCCTAGCGGGAGATTACAATGAGCAGTTCTTC. V usage is TRBV28 and J usage is TRBJ2-1; 10 nucleotides match TRBD2. J was trimmed by 4 bases and V by 7 bases; bases with no gene match: 7. In germline, CDR1 is MDHEN, CDR2 SYDVKM. The CDR3 extends over 15 amino acids.

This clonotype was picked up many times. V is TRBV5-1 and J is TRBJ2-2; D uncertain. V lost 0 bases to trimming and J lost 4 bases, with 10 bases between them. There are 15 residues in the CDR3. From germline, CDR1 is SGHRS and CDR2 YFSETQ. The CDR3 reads CASSLGANPTGELFF. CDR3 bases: TGCGCCAGCAGCTTGGGGGCTAACCCCACCGGGGAGCTGTTTTTT.

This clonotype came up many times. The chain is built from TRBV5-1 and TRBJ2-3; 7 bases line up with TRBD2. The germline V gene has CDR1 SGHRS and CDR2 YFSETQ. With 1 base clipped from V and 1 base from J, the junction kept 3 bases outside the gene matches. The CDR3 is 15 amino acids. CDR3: CASSLQGGGTDTQYF. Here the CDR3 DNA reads TGCGCCAGCAGCTTGCAGGGAGGGGGCACAGATACGCAGTATTTT.

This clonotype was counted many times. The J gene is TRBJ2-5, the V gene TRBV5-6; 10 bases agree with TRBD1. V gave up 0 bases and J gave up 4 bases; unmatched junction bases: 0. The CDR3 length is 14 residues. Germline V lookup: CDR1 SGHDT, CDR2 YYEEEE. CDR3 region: CASSLGDRGETQYF. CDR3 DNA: TGTGCCAGCAGCTTGGGGGACAGGGGAGAGACCCAGTACTTC.

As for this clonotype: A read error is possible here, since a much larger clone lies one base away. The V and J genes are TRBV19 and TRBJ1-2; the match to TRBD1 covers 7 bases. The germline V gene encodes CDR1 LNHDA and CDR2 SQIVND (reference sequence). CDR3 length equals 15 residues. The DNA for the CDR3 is TGTGCCAGTAACATCCAGGGGACAGCTAACTATGGCTGCACCTTC. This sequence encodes CASNIQGTANYGCTF.

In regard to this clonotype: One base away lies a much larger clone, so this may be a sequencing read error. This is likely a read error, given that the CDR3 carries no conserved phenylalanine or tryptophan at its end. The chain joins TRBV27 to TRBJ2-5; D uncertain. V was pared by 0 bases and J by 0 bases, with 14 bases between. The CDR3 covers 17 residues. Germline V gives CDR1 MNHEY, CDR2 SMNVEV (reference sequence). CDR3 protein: CASSLSAPMRYQETQYS. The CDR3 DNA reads TGTGCCAGCAGTTTATCCGCTCCCATGAGGTACCAAGAGACCCAGTACTCC.

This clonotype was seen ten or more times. The DNA for the CDR3 is TGTGCCAGCAGCACAAAGATGTTGGGGGAGCTGTTTTTT. The encoded protein is CASSTKMLGELFF. The chain uses TRBV9 and TRBJ2-2; D gene ambiguous. Germline V gene lookup returns CDR1 SGDLS and CDR2 YYNGEE. The V end lost 4 bases, the J end lost 8 bases, and 12 bases lay between the germline ends. The CDR3 has 13 amino acids.

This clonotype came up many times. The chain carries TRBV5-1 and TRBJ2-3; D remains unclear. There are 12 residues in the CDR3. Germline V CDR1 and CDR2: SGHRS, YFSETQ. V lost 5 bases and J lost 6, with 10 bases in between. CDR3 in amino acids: CASRIGSDTQYF. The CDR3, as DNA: TGCGCCAGCAGGATCGGTTCGGATACGCAGTATTTT.

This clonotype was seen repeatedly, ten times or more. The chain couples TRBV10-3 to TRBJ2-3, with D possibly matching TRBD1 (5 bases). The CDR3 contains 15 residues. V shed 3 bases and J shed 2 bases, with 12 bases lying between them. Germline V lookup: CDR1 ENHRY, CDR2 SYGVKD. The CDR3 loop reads CAISDRQGFTDTQYF. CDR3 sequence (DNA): TGTGCCATCAGTGACCGTCAGGGCTTCACAGATACGCAGTATTTT.

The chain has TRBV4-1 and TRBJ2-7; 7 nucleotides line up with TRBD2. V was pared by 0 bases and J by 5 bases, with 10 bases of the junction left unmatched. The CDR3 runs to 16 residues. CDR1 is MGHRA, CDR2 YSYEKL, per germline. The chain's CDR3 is CASSQDWIGTNHEQYF. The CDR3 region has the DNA TGCGCCAGCAGCCAAGATTGGATCGGGACTAACCACGAGCAGTACTTC.

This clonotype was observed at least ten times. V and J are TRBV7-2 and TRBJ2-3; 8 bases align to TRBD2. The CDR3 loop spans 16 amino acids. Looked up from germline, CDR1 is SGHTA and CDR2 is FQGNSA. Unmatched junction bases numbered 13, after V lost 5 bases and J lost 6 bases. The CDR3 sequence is CASSPGITGGRDTQYF. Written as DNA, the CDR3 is TGTGCCAGCAGCCCCGGTATCACGGGGGGGAGGGATACGCAGTATTTT.

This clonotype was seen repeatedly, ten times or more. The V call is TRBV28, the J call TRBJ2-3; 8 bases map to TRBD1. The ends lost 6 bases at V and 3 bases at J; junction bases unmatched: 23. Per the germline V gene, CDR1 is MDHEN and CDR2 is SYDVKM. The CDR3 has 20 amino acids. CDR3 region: CASRGRGSRWTGFRTDTQYF. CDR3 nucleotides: TGTGCCAGCAGGGGAAGGGGCAGCCGCTGGACAGGGTTTCGTACAGATACGCAGTATTTT.

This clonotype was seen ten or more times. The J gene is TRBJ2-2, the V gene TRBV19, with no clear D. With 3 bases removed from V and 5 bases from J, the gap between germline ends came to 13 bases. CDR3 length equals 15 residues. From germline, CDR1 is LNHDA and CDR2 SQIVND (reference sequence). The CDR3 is CASSILRLWTGELFF. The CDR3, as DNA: TGTGCCAGTAGTATTCTAAGGCTTTGGACCGGGGAGCTGTTTTTT.

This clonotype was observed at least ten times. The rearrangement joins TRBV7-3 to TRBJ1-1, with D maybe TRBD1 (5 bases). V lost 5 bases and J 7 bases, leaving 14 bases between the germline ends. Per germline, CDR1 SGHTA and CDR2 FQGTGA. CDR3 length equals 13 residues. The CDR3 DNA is TGTGCCAGCAGCAAGAATGGGAGGGGTGAAGCTTTCTTT. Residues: CASSKNGRGEAFF. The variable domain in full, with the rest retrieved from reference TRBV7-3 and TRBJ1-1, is GAGVSQTPSNKVTEKGKYVELRCDPISGHTALYWYRQSLGQGPEFLIYFQGTGAADDSGLPNDRFFAVRPEGSVSTLKIQRTERGDSAVYLCASSKNGRGEAFFGQGTRLTVV.

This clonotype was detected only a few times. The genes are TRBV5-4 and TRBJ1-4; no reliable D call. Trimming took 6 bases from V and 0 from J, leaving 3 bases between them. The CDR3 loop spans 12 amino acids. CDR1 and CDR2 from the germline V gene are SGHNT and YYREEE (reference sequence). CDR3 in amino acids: CASTATNEKLFF. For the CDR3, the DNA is TGTGCCAGCACGGCAACTAATGAAAAACTGTTTTTT.

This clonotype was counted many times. CDR3 nucleotides: TGTGCCAGCACCCCCGGGGTGAACACTGAAGCTTTCTTT. Translated, it gives CASTPGVNTEAFF. V gene TRBV2 combines with J gene TRBJ1-1; D gene ambiguous. Germline-derived CDR1 and CDR2 are SNHLY and FYNNEI. V was shortened by 7 bases and J by 0 bases, with 9 bases between the two germline ends. The CDR3 length is 13 residues.

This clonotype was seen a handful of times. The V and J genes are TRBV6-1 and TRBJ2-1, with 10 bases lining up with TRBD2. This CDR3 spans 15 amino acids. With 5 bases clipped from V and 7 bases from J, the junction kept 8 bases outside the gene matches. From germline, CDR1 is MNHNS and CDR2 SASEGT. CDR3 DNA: TGTGCCAGCAGTCCACCTAGCGGGAGAGGTAATGAGCAGTTCTTC. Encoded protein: CASSPPSGRGNEQFF.

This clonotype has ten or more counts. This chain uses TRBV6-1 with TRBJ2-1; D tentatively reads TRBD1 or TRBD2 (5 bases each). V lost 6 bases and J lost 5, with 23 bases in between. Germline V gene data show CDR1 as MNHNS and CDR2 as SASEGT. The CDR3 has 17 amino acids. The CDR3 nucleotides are TGTGCCAGCAGGGACACTTCGGGGTGGGTGGGGGACAATGAGCAGTTCTTC. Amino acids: CASRDTSGWVGDNEQFF.

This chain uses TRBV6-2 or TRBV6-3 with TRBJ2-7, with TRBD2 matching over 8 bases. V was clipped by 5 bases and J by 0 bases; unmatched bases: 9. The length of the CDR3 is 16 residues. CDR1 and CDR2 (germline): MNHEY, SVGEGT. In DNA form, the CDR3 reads TGTGCCAGCAGTGCCCGAGCGGGAGCCTTCTCCTACGAGCAGTACTTC. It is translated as CASSARAGAFSYEQYF.

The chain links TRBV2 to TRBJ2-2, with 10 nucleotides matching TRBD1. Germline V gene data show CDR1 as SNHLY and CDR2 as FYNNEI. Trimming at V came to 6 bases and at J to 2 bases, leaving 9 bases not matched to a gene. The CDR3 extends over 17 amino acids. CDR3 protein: CASSGTGALLNTGELFF. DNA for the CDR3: TGTGCCAGCAGCGGGACAGGGGCCCTCCTTAACACCGGGGAGCTGTTTTTT.